The sample holds one count of the clone carrying this T cell receptor (beta chain). Antigen unknown. Produced via immunoSEQ multiplex PCR; TCRdb's table is partial and in-frame only. This repertoire shows roughly 150,000 clones, 87% found once; its top ten account for less than 1.3%. This sample was taken from a study of T cell responses to AZD1222 COVID-19 vaccine. Findings and caveats of the study: The donors showed a predominance of white British ancestry and of females, with possible underestimation of clonal diversity. Unmutated regions of variants are reportedly targeted by nearly half of spike-specific TCRs. Without day 14 samples, only post-peak T cell repertoires were studied.

Trimming cost V 3 bases and J 4 bases, with 7 bases left between them. Germline V gene lookup returns CDR1 MGHDK and CDR2 SYGVNS. The CDR3 is 14 amino acids. This chain links TRBV25-1 with TRBJ1-6, with D tentatively TRBD1 (5 bases). This receptor was obtained from an adult who received the AZD1222 COVID-19 vaccine. The specimen comprised peripheral blood, sampled 28 days after the second AZD1222 dose. The CDR3 DNA sequence: TGTGCCAGCAGTGAGGGACTTTATAATTCACCCCTCCACTTT. It is translated as CASSEGLYNSPLHF.